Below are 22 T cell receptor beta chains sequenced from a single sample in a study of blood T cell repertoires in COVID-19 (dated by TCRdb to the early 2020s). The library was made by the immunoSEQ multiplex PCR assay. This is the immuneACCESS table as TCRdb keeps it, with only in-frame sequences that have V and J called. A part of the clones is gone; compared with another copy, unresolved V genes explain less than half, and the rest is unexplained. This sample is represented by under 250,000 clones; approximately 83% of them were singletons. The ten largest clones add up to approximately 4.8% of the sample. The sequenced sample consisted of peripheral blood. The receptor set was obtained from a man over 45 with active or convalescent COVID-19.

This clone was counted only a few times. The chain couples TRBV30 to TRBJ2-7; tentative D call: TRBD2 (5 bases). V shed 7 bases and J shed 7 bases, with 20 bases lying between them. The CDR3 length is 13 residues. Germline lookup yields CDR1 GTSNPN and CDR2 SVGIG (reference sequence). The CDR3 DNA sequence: TGTGCCTCCTCTCGCTCTCCCGGCGGGGAGCAGTACTTC. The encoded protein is CASSRSPGGEQYF. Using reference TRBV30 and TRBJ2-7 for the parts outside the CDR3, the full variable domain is SQTIHQWPATLVQPVGSPLSLECTVEGTSNPNLYWYRQAAGRGLQLLFYSVGIGQISSEVPQNLSASRPQDRQFILSSKKLLLSDSGFYLCASSRSPGGEQYFGPGTRLTVT.

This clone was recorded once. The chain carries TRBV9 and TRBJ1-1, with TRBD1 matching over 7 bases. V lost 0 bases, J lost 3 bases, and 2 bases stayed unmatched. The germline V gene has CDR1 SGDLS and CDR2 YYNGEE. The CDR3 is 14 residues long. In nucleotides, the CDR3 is TGTGCCAGCAGCGTAGGAGGGGGCTACACTGAAGCTTTCTTT. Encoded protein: CASSVGGGYTEAFF.

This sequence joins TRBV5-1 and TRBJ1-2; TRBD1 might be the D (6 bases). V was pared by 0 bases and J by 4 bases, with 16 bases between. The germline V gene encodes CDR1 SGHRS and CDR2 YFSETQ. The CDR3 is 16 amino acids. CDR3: CASSLAGNRESYGYTF. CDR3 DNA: TGCGCCAGCAGCTTGGCCGGTAACAGGGAAAGCTATGGCTACACCTTC.

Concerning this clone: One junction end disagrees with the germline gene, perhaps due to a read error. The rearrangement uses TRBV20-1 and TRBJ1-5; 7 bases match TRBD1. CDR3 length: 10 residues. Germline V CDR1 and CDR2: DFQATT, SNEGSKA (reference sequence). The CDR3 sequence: CSALDRVQNF. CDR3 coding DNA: TGCAGTGCTTTAGACAGGGTTCAGAATTTT.

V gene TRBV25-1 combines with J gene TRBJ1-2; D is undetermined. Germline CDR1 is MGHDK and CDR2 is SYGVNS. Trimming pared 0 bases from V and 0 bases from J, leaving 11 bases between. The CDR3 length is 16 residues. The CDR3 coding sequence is TGTGCCAGCAGTGAATATACCGGGAACCCTAACTATGGCTACACCTTC. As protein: CASSEYTGNPNYGYTF.

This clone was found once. The CDR3 sequence is CASSLGPGRGQRNQPQHF. CDR3 in DNA: TGTGCCAGCAGCTTAGGCCCGGGCAGGGGGCAGAGAAATCAGCCCCAGCATTTT. The chain combines TRBV7-8 with TRBJ1-5; 8 bases are a match to TRBD1. The CDR3 spans 18 residues. Germline V lookup: CDR1 SGHVS, CDR2 FQNEAQ. J gave up 4 bases and V 1 base, and 12 bases lay outside the gene matches.

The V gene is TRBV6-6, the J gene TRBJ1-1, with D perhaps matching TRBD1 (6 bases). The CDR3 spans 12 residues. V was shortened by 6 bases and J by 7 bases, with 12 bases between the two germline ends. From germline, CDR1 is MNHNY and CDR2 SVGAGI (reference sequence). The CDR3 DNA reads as TGTGCCAGCAGCTATGGACAGTTTGAAGCTTTCTTT. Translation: CASSYGQFEAFF.

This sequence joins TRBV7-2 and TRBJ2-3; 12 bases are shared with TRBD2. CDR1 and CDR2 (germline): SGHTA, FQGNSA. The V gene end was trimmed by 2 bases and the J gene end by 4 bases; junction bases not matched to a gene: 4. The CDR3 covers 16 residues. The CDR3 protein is CASSLLAGGPADTQYF. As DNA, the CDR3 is TGTGCCAGCAGCTTACTAGCGGGGGGGCCAGCAGATACGCAGTATTTT.

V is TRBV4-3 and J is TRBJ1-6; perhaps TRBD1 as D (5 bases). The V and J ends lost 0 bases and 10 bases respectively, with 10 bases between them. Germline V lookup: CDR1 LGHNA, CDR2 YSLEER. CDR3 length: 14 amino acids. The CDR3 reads CASSQDSQGSPLHF. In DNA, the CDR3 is TGCGCCAGCAGCCAAGACTCTCAGGGCTCACCCCTCCACTTT.

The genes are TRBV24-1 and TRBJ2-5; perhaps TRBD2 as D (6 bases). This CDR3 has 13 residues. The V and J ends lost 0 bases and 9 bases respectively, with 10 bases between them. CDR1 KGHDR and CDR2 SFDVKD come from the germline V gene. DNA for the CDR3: TGTGCCACCAGTGATTTGCGGGGGTCCCCCCAGTACTTC. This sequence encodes CATSDLRGSPQYF.

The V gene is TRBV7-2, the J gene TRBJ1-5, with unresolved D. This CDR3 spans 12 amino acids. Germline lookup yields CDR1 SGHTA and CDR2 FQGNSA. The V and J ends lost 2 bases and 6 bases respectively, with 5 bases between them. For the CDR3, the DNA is TGTGCCAGCAGCTTATACAGTCAGCCCCAGCATTTT. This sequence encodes CASSLYSQPQHF.

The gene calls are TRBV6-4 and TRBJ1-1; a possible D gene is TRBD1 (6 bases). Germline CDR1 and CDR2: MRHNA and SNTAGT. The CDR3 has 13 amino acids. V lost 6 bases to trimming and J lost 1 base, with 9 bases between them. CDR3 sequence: CASSLTGNTEAFF. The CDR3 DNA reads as TGTGCCAGCAGCCTGACAGGGAACACTGAAGCTTTCTTT.

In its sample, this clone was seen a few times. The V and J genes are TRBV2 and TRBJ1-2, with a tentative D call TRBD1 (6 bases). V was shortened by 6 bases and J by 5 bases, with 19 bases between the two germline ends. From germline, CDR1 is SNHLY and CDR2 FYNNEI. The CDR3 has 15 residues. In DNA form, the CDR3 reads TGTGCCAGCAGCCACAGGGTAGGCGGGCCGTATGGCTACACCTTC. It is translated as CASSHRVGGPYGYTF. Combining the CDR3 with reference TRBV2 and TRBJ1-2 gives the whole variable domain EPEVTQTPSHQVTQMGQEVILRCVPISNHLYFYWYRQILGQKVEFLVSFYNNEISEKSEIFDDQFSVERPDGSNFTLKIRSTKLEDSAMYFCASSHRVGGPYGYTFGSGTRLTVV.

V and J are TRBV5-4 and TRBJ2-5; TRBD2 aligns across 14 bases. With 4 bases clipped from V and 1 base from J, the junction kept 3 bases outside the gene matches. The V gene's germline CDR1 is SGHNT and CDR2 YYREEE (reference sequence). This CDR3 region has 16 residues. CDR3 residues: CASSRLAGGSQETQYF. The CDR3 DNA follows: TGTGCCAGCAGCAGACTAGCGGGGGGGTCCCAAGAGACCCAGTACTTC.

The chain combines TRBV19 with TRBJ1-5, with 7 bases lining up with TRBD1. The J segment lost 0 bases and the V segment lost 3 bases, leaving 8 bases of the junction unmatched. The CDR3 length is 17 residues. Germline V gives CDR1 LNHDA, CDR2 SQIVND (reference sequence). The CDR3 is CASSIFRGVDSNQPQHF. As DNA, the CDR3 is TGTGCCAGTAGTATCTTCAGGGGGGTTGATAGCAATCAGCCCCAGCATTTT.

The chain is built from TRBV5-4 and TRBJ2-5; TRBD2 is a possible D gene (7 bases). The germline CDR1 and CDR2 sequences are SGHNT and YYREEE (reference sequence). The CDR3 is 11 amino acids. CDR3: CAFEGGETQYF. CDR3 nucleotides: TGTGCATTCGAGGGGGGGGAGACCCAGTACTTC.

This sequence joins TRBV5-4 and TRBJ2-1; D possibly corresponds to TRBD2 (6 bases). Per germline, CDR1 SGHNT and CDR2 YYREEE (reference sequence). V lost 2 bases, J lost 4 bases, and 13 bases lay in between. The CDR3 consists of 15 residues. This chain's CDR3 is CASSLGTPAYNEQFF. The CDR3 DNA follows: TGTGCCAGCAGCTTAGGGACTCCGGCTTACAATGAGCAGTTCTTC.

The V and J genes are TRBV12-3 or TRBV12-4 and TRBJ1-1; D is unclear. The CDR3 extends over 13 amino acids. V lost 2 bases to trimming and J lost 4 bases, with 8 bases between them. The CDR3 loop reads CASSLITSTEAFF. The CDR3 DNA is TGTGCCAGCAGTTTAATTACGAGCACTGAAGCTTTCTTT.

CDR3 coding DNA: TGTGCCAGCAGTGTCTCCCGGGGTGGCGAGCAGTACTTC. This gives the protein CASSVSRGGEQYF. The rearrangement uses TRBV6-4 and TRBJ2-7; possibly TRBD2 for D (5 bases). V was cut by 4 bases and J by 6 bases, with 13 bases left in between. Germline CDR1 is MRHNA and CDR2 is SNTAGT. The CDR3 has 13 amino acids.

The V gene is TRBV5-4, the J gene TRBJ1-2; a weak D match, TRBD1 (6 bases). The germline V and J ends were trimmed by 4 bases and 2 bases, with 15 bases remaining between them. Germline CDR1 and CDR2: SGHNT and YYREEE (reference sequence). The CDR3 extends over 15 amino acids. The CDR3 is CASSNAGVSNYGYTF. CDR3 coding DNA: TGTGCCAGCAGCAACGCAGGGGTATCCAACTATGGCTACACCTTC.

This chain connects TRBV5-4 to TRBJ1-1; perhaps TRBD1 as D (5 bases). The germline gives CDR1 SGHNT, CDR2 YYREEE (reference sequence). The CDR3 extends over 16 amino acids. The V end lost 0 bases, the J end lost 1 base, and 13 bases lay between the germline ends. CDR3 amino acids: CASSLVRVRGNTEAFF. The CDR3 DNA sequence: TGTGCCAGCAGCTTGGTTCGGGTTAGGGGGAACACTGAAGCTTTCTTT.

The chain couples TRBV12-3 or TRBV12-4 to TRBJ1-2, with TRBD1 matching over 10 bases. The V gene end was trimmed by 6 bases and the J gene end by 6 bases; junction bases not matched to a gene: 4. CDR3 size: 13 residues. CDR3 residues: CASSLDRGNGYTF. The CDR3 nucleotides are TGTGCCAGCAGCCTGGACAGGGGGAATGGCTACACCTTC.